This note documents a single TCR beta chain sequence. V was clipped by 3 bases and J by 2 bases; unmatched bases: 2. The CDR3 loop spans 14 amino acids. The germline V gene encodes CDR1 SGHTA and CDR2 FQGNSA. The sample's time point: patch test 3, about 24 weeks after DPC sensitization. Noted treatment: therapeutic diphenylcyclopropenone sensitization with weekly scalp DPC. The data were obtained in a study of human T cells and chemical hapten exposure. Background on the study: Patients, mostly women, had alopecia areata, alopecia totalis or alopecia universalis.

For the library, individual cDNA molecules each received unique molecular identifiers. TCRdb ran MiXCR on the RACE reads and lists one entry per CDR3 protein. The table shows roughly 100,000 distinct CDR3 sequences, with under 40% occurring only once. This sequence joins TRBV7-2 and TRBJ2-5, with TRBD1 matching over 8 bases. The specimen comprised whole blood, sampled in connection with sensitization to the hapten diphenylcyclopropenone (DPC). The source is a man in his forties with alopecia areata. Some clones in this sample may be carry-over from other donors' samples. In nucleotides, the CDR3 is TGTGCCAGCAGCTTCCGGGACAGGCAAGAGACCCAGTACTTC. Residues: CASSFRDRQETQYF.